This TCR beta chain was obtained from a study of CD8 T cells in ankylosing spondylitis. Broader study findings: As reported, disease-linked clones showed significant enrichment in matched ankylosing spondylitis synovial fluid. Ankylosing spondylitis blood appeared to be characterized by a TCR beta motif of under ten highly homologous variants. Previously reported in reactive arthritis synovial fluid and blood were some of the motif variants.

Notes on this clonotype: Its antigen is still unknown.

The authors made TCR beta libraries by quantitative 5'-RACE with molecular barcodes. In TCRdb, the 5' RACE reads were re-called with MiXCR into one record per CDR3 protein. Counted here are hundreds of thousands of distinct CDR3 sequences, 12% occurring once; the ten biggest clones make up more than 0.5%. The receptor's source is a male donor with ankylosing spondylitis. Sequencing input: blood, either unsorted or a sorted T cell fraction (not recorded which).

The CDR3 loop reads CASRTGLAYGYTF. Written as DNA, the CDR3 is TGTGCCAGTAGGACAGGCCTGGCCTATGGCTACACCTTC. The chain has TRBV2 and TRBJ1-2, with 7 positions matching TRBD1. From germline, CDR1 is SNHLY and CDR2 FYNNEI. CDR3 length equals 13 residues. V was pared by 9 bases and J by 4 bases, with 8 bases of the junction left unmatched. Full variable domain (outside the CDR3, taken from reference TRBV2 and TRBJ1-2): EPEVTQTPSHQVTQMGQEVILRCVPISNHLYFYWYRQILGQKVEFLVSFYNNEISEKSEIFDDQFSVERPDGSNFTLKIRSTKLEDSAMYFCASRTGLAYGYTFGSGTRLTVV.